The next 7 T cell receptor beta chains were all read from a single sample in a study of T cell responses to AZD1222 COVID-19 vaccine. Measured with immunoSEQ multiplex PCR; TCRdb has only the in-frame clones, and not every one. Of approximately 100,000 clones listed, 91% are singletons. This sample comprised peripheral blood, obtained on day 0 of AZD1222 vaccination. The receptor set was obtained from an adult in good health.

The chain recombines TRBV7-2 with TRBJ1-1; no firm D call. Germline CDR1 is SGHTA and CDR2 is FQGNSA. The V gene lost 5 bases and the J gene lost 5 bases, with 9 bases spanning the gap. CDR3 size: 12 residues. CDR3 sequence (DNA): TGTGCCAGCAGCAGCGGGTGGACTGAAGCTTTCTTT. Protein sequence: CASSSGWTEAFF.

The rearrangement uses TRBV18 and TRBJ1-5; 7 bases are shared with TRBD1. The CDR3 has 15 amino acids. With 4 bases clipped from V and 3 bases from J, the junction kept 6 bases outside the gene matches. Germline CDR1 reads KGHSH; CDR2 reads LQKENI. Written as DNA, the CDR3 is TGTGCCAGCTCACTAGCCGGGACAGACAATCAGCCCCAGCATTTT. Protein product: CASSLAGTDNQPQHF. Complete variable domain (other parts from reference TRBV18 and TRBJ1-5): NAGVMQNPRHLVRRRGQEARLRCSPMKGHSHVYWYRQLPEEGLKFMVYLQKENIIDESGMPKERFSAEFPKEGPSILRIQQVVRGDSAAYFCASSLAGTDNQPQHFGDGTRLSIL.

This clone occurred a few times. V usage is TRBV6-6 and J usage is TRBJ1-2; TRBD1 aligns across 9 bases. Trimming cost V 4 bases and J 4 bases; bases outside gene matches: 4. Germline loops: CDR1 MNHNY, CDR2 SVGAGI (reference sequence). This CDR3 comprises 14 residues. CDR3: CASSLTTGGYGYTF. The CDR3 coding sequence is TGTGCCAGCAGTTTGACGACAGGGGGCTATGGCTACACCTTC.

The genes are TRBV30 and TRBJ2-1; 12 bases fit TRBD2. The junction had 11 bases not matched to a gene; V was cut back by 4 bases and J by 7 bases. The CDR3 is made up of 16 amino acids. Germline V CDR1 and CDR2: GTSNPN, SVGIG (reference sequence). The CDR3 loop is CAWTPTLLAGGNEQFF. DNA for the CDR3: TGTGCCTGGACTCCAACCTTACTAGCGGGGGGTAATGAGCAGTTCTTC.

The chain couples TRBV28 to TRBJ2-7; TRBD2 aligns across 9 bases. Unmatched junction bases numbered 6, after V lost 5 bases and J lost 1 base. This CDR3 region has 15 residues. CDR1 and CDR2 from the germline V gene are MDHEN and SYDVKM. CDR3 bases: TGTGCCAGCAGTCCACAGGGACTAGCTTCCTACGAGCAGTACTTC. Amino acid sequence: CASSPQGLASYEQYF.

This clone occurred once. The V and J genes are TRBV6-2 or TRBV6-3 and TRBJ2-2; 11 nucleotides align to TRBD1. This CDR3 has 16 residues. Trimming took 2 bases from V and 4 from J; bases not matched to a gene: 3. Germline loops: CDR1 MNHEY, CDR2 SVGEGT. For the CDR3, the DNA is TGTGCCAGCAGTTACGCCGGGACAGGGGGCACCGGGGAGCTGTTTTTT. It specifies CASSYAGTGGTGELFF.

The V gene is TRBV4-2, the J gene TRBJ2-5; the D is unclear. V was cut by 5 bases and J by 2 bases, with 9 bases left in between. Per germline, CDR1 LGHNA and CDR2 YNFKEQ. The CDR3 loop spans 13 amino acids. The CDR3 coding sequence is TGTGCCAGCAGCGAACGGCGGCAAGAGACCCAGTACTTC. It codes for CASSERRQETQYF.